Following are 13 T cell receptor beta chains from one sample sequenced in a study of PD-1 blockade in classical Hodgkin lymphoma. Measured with immunoSEQ multiplex PCR; TCRdb has only the in-frame clones, and not every one. The data hold just over 60,000 clones, with around 88% observed a single time. Every patient experienced relapse after autologous stem cell transplantation, and brentuximab vedotin exposure varied. The source was peripheral blood mononuclear cells (PBMCs), collected at baseline. These receptors were obtained from a human donor with classical Hodgkin lymphoma.

The chain couples TRBV20-1 to TRBJ1-2; no clear D gene. From germline, CDR1 is DFQATT and CDR2 SNEGSKA (reference sequence). This CDR3 spans 11 amino acids. Trimming shortened V by 3 bases and J by 0 bases, and 2 bases separated the two germline ends. CDR3 nucleotides: TGCAGTGCTAGCCCTAACTATGGCTACACCTTC. It yields the protein CSASPNYGYTF.

This rearrangement joins TRBV5-6 to TRBJ1-2; 11 positions agree with TRBD1. The CDR3 is 15 amino acids. Germline trimming cut 0 bases from V and 6 bases from J; bases unmatched to any gene: 4. Germline assignment: CDR1 SGHDT and CDR2 YYEEEE. DNA of the CDR3: TGTGCCAGCAGCTTGGGGGACAGGGGGTCTAATGGCTACACCTTC. Protein product: CASSLGDRGSNGYTF.

The CDR3 sequence: CASSPRDGSTDTQYF. In nucleotides, the CDR3 is TGTGCCAGCAGCCCCCGGGACGGAAGCACAGATACGCAGTATTTT. The rearrangement uses TRBV13 and TRBJ2-3; D tentatively fits TRBD1 or TRBD2 (5 bases each). The V and J ends lost 5 bases and 0 bases respectively, with 12 bases between them. Looked up from germline, CDR1 is PRHDT and CDR2 is FYEKMQ (reference sequence). The CDR3 length is 15 residues.

This rearrangement joins TRBV6-5 to TRBJ2-7, with 7 bases fitting TRBD2. The V gene end was trimmed by 2 bases and the J gene end by 6 bases; junction bases not matched to a gene: 10. The CDR3 runs to 15 residues. Per germline, CDR1 MNHEY and CDR2 SVGAGI. In DNA form, the CDR3 reads TGTGCCAGCAGTTACCGTAAACTAGCGCCCGTCGAGCAGTACTTC. It codes for CASSYRKLAPVEQYF.

The chain combines TRBV6-5 with TRBJ2-1; D remains unclear. Between the trimmed V and J ends, which lost 11 bases and 4 bases, there was a span of 21 bases. This CDR3 has 15 residues. Germline assignment: CDR1 MNHEY and CDR2 SVGAGI. This CDR3 reads CAGMKDSGTYNEQFF. CDR3 bases: TGTGCCGGGATGAAGGATAGTGGTACGTACAATGAGCAGTTCTTC.

The chain links TRBV7-2 to TRBJ2-1, with a weak D call TRBD1 (6 bases). Germline V CDR1 and CDR2: SGHTA, FQGNSA. The CDR3 runs to 13 residues. V was shortened by 5 bases and J by 5 bases, with 10 bases between the two germline ends. The DNA of the CDR3 is TGTGCCAGCAGCCGAAACAGGGACAATGAGCAGTTCTTC. It translates to CASSRNRDNEQFF.

The chain employs TRBV2 and TRBJ1-1; D gene ambiguous. Trimming left V 7 bases short and J 3 bases short, with 12 bases between. This CDR3 spans 13 amino acids. Germline V gives CDR1 SNHLY, CDR2 FYNNEI. CDR3 protein: CASTVEQYTEAFF. In nucleotides, the CDR3 is TGTGCCAGCACCGTTGAACAGTACACTGAAGCTTTCTTT.

The V call is TRBV5-1, the J call TRBJ2-7; 11 bases map to TRBD1. The CDR3 is 16 residues long. From germline, CDR1 is SGHRS and CDR2 YFSETQ. The ends lost 8 bases at V and 1 base at J; junction bases unmatched: 11. CDR3 protein: CASQRAGTGGSYEQYF. The CDR3, as DNA: TGCGCCAGTCAGCGCGCAGGGACAGGGGGATCCTACGAGCAGTACTTC.

V usage is TRBV28 and J usage is TRBJ2-7; 7 bases map to TRBD1. The V gene end was trimmed by 8 bases and the J gene end by 4 bases; junction bases not matched to a gene: 5. CDR1 MDHEN and CDR2 SYDVKM come from the germline V gene. The CDR3 is made up of 12 amino acids. The CDR3 DNA follows: TGTGCCAGCCGGACAGGACCGTACGAGCAGTACTTC. It encodes CASRTGPYEQYF.

The rearrangement uses TRBV19 and TRBJ1-1, with TRBD1 identical over 7 bases. Germline V gene sequence: CDR1 LNHDA, CDR2 SQIVND (reference sequence). J lost 0 bases, V lost 3 bases, and 4 bases had no gene match. This CDR3 is 15 amino acids long. CDR3 amino acids: CASSMGTAMNTEAFF. For the CDR3, the DNA is TGTGCCAGTAGTATGGGGACAGCCATGAACACTGAAGCTTTCTTT. Drawing the rest from reference TRBV19 and TRBJ1-1, the complete variable domain is DGGITQSPKYLFRKEGQNVTLSCEQNLNHDAMYWYRQDPGQGLRLIYYSQIVNDFQKGDIAEGYSVSREKKESFPLTVTSAQKNPTAFYLCASSMGTAMNTEAFFGQGTRLTVV.

This clone occurred once. CDR3 amino acids: CASSIPRGLSTEQYF. CDR3 nucleotide sequence: TGTGCCAGCAGTATCCCAAGGGGACTTTCTACCGAGCAGTACTTC. The chain is built from TRBV2 and TRBJ2-7, with a possible D match to TRBD2 (6 bases). Trimming took off 5 bases at V and 6 bases at J, with 20 bases between the two ends. Germline CDR1 is SNHLY and CDR2 is FYNNEI. The CDR3 consists of 15 residues.

The chain is built from TRBV6-1 and TRBJ2-7; unclear D gene. V was shortened by 8 bases and J by 3 bases, with 14 bases between the two germline ends. This CDR3 is built from 13 residues. In germline, CDR1 is MNHNS, CDR2 SASEGT. CDR3 protein: CASGRLPFYEQYF. The CDR3 DNA sequence: TGTGCCAGCGGACGTCTCCCTTTCTACGAGCAGTACTTC.

The V and J genes are TRBV11-2 and TRBJ2-1, with 8 bases aligning to TRBD1. V was pared by 4 bases and J by 5 bases, with 4 bases of the junction left unmatched. In germline, CDR1 is SGHAT, CDR2 FQNNGV. The CDR3 has 14 amino acids. The CDR3 spells CASSSDRANNEQFF. The CDR3 DNA is TGTGCCAGCAGCTCGGACAGGGCCAACAATGAGCAGTTCTTC.